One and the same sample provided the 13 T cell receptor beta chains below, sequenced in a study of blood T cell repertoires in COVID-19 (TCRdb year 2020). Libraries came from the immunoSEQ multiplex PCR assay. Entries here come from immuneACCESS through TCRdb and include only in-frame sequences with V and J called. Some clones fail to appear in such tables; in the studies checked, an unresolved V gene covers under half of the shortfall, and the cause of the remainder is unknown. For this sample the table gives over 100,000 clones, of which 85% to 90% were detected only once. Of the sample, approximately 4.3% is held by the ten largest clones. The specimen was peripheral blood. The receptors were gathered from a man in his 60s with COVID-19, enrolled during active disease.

The CDR3 sequence is CASSWGQGGAYNEQFF. CDR3 bases: TGTGCCAGCAGCTGGGGGCAGGGGGGCGCCTACAATGAGCAGTTCTTC. The chain recombines TRBV5-4 with TRBJ2-1, with a weak D call TRBD1 (7 bases). V lost 3 bases and J 2 bases, leaving 15 bases between the germline ends. The CDR3 totals 16 residues. CDR1 is SGHNT, CDR2 YYREEE, per germline (reference sequence).

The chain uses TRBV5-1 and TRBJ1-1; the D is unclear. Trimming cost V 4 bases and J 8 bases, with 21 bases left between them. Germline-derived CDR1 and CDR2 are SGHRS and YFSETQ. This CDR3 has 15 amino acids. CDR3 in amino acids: CASSPSWGDTGEAFF. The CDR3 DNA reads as TGCGCCAGCAGCCCCTCATGGGGAGATACGGGCGAAGCTTTCTTT.

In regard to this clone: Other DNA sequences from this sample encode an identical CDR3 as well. CDR3 bases: TGTGCCAGCAGCGTATCACAGGGGGCAACCTATAATTCACCCCTCCACTTT. As protein: CASSVSQGATYNSPLHF. The chain has TRBV28 and TRBJ1-6; TRBD1 matches at 9 bases. The J segment lost 2 bases and the V segment lost 6 bases, leaving 8 bases of the junction unmatched. The CDR3 loop spans 17 amino acids. Germline lookup yields CDR1 MDHEN and CDR2 SYDVKM.

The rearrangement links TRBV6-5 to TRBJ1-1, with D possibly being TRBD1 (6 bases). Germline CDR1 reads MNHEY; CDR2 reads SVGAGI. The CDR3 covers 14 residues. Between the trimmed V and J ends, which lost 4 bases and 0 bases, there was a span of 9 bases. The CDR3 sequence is CASSFGQMNTEAFF. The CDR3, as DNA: TGTGCCAGCAGTTTCGGACAGATGAACACTGAAGCTTTCTTT.

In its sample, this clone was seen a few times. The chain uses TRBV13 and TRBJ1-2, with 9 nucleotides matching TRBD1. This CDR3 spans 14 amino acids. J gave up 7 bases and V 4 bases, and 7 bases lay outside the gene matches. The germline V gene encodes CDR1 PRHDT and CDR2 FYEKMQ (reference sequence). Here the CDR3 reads CASSSTTGGSGYTF. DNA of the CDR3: TGTGCCAGCAGCTCCACTACAGGGGGCTCTGGCTACACCTTC.

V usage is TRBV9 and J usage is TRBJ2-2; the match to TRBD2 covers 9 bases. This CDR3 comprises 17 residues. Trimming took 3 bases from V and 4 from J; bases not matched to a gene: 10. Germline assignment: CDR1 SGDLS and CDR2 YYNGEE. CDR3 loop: CASSGTRGGGLTGELFF. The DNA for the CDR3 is TGTGCCAGCAGCGGGACTCGCGGGGGGGGACTCACCGGGGAGCTGTTTTTT.

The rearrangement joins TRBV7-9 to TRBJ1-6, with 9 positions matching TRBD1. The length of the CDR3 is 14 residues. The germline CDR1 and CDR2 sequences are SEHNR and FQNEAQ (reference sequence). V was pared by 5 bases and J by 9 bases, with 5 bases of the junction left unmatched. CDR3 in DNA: TGTGCCAGCAGCACCGGGACAGGGCGTTCACCCCTCCACTTT. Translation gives CASSTGTGRSPLHF. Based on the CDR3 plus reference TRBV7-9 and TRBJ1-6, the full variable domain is DTGVSQNPRHKITKRGQNVTFRCDPISEHNRLYWYRQTLGQGPEFLTYFQNEAQLEKSRLLSDRFSAERPKGSFSTLEIQRTEQGDSAMYLCASSTGTGRSPLHFGNGTRLTVT.

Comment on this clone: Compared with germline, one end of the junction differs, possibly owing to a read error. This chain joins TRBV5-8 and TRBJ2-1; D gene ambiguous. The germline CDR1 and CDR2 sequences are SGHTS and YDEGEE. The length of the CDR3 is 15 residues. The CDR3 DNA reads TGTGCCAGCAGCTTGGGGCTCCCAGGCATGAATGCGCAGTTCTTC. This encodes CASSLGLPGMNAQFF.

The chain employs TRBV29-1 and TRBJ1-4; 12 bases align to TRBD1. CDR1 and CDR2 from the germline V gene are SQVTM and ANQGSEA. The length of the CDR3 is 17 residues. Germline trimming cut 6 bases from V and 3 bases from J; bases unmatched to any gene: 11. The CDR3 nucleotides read TGCAGCGTAACAGTCCCGGGACAGGGGGCCTCTAATGAAAAACTGTTTTTT. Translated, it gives CSVTVPGQGASNEKLFF.

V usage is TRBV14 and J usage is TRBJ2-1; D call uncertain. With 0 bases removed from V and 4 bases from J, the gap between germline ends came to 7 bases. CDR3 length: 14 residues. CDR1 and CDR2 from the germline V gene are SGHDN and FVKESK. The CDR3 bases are TGTGCCAGCAGCCAAGATCCTGTTTACAATGAGCAGTTCTTC. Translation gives CASSQDPVYNEQFF. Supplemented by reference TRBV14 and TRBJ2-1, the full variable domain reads EAGVTQFPSHSVIEKGQTVTLRCDPISGHDNLYWYRRVMGKEIKFLLHFVKESKQDESGMPNNRFLAERTGGTYSTLKVQPAELEDSGVYFCASSQDPVYNEQFFGPGTRLTVL.

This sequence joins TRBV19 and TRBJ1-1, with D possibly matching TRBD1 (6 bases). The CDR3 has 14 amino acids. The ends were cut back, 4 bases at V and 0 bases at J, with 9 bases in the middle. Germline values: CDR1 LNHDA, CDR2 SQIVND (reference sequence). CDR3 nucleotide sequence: TGTGCCAGTAGTAAAGACAGGCTGAACACTGAAGCTTTCTTT. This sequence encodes CASSKDRLNTEAFF.

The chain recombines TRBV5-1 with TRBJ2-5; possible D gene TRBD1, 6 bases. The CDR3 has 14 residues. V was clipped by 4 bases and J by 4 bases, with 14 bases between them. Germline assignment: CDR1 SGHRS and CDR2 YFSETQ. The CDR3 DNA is TGCGCCAGCAGCCTCCGACAGGACCGAGAGACCCAGTACTTC. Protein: CASSLRQDRETQYF.

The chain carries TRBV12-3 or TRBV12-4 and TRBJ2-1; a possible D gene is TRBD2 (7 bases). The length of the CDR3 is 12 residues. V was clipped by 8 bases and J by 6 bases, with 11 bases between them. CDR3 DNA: TGTGCCAGCCGGGGGGCGACCAATGAGCAGTTCTTC. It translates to CASRGATNEQFF.